This TCR beta chain comes out of a study of identical twins' blood T cells (dated by TCRdb to the early 2010s). The study in broad terms: About 48 million Illumina reads were obtained across around 12 libraries, comprising six alpha-chain and six beta-chain libraries. Using next-generation sequencing, the study compared the TCR alpha and beta chain repertoires of three pairs of monozygous twins to assess how genetics influences repertoire formation. Overall results and qualifications from the work: V gene usage, even among non-selected out-of-frame TCRbeta clonotypes, was reported to be markedly more similar within twin pairs than between unrelated donors. The number of CDR3 clonotypes shared between two donors was mainly determined by the product of the cloneset sizes of the two donors, and no clear deviation from this trend was shown by twins. Looking at the most abundant TCRbeta clonotypes, every donor had more CDR3 sequences in common with her twin than with unrelated donors. The proposed role of the TCRalpha J segment in MHC recognition during thymic selection was stated to require validation by independent studies. Because the twins were reared together, environmental influences could not be excluded as an explanation for twin similarity.

For this clonotype: Its antigen is still unknown. No base quality information exists; no much larger clone differs at one position.

CDR1 and CDR2 were assigned from the germline V gene as SQVTM and ANQGSEA. The CDR3 has 12 amino acids, counting the end cysteine and phenylalanine. The retained sequence is limited to the CDR3, 36 bases, with the frame set at the first base. The junction shows trimming of 5 bases on V and 8 bases on J, plus 15 bases between the germline ends. Preparation of the library involved 5' RACE. The instrument was an Illumina Genome Analyzer IIx. The RNA-based TCR cDNA libraries were made using a previously described protocol that was modified in several ways. To prevent cross-contamination, barcodes specific to each sample were added to both ends of every TCR cDNA library during cDNA synthesis and amplification. Per the authors' processing: Between about 90,000 and nearly 500,000 clonotypes were identified per individual, and roughly 2.2 to 3.6 million CDR3-containing reads were obtained per library. Reads with improper barcode index combinations were discarded, and clonesets were then built for each library with the MiTCR software. While assembling CDR3 clonotypes, MiTCR filtered or rescued low-quality reads and corrected PCR and sequencing errors. Artificial out-of-frame clonotypes were mapped to in-frame sequences, with one indel allowed in the CDR3, and then removed. To measure how similar V and J gene usage was between donors, Jensen-Shannon divergence was divided by mean entropy. Clones were called with MiXCR by TCRdb after fastp trimmed the public reads at Q25, and only in-frame beta chains were retained. Every CDR3 protein is listed once, alongside the most common genes and DNA of its rows. TCRdb's processing, not the authors', yielded these V and J calls. The sample data list hundreds of thousands of distinct CDR3 sequences, and about 28% of these were observed just once. About 6% of the sample rests with the top ten.

Six healthy women forming three monozygous twin pairs were used as donors. All three twin pairs had been raised together and were thought likely to have encountered the same vaccines and infectious agents. TCR cDNA libraries were prepared from RNA that was isolated from peripheral blood mononuclear cells. Rearrangement joined TRBV29-1 to TRBJ1-2; the D segment could be TRBD1, given 5 matching bases. The source of this sequence is a woman aged 18 to 55 in good health. Sequencing was done on a sample of PBMCs. The sequenced DNA: TGCAGCGTTACGGACAAGGCCATAGGCTACACCTTC. It translates to CSVTDKAIGYTF.